Sequencing of this T cell receptor beta chain was carried out in a study of blood T cell repertoires in COVID-19. Study-level information: Specimens from acute and convalescent COVID-19 originated in the United States, Italy and Spain. T cells, B-cell-depleted T cells, or PBMCs supplied cDNA or gDNA.

As handled by the study authors: It was from reference gene primer amplification that nucleated cell counts were estimated. The protocol was immunoSEQ multiplex PCR, while the TCRdb copy is restricted to in-frame clones and leaves out a portion. Clone size and V and J calls were adopted from that table, with D and trimming inferred from the DNA. The sample shows approximately 90,000 clones, 80% of them seen only once. CDR3 length equals 17 residues. Unmatched junction bases numbered 8, after V lost 1 base and J lost 3 bases. Germline V CDR1 and CDR2: SGHVS, FQNEAQ. The sequencing input was peripheral blood. V and J are TRBV7-8 and TRBJ1-2; 10 positions agree with TRBD1. The TCR sequence derives from a woman of 80 years or more with acute or convalescent COVID-19. Here the CDR3 reads CASSLVVGQGRHYGYTF. The CDR3 nucleotides read TGTGCCAGCAGCTTAGTAGTGGGACAGGGGAGACACTATGGCTACACCTTC.